The 15 T cell receptor beta chains below come from one sample, sequenced in a study of T-cell reconstitution after alpha-beta-depleted transplantation in children. Library preparation (for TCRbeta) was performed with unique molecular identifiers. TCRdb used MiXCR to reprocess the PCR reads, holding one entry per CDR3 protein. The profile shows about 460,000 distinct CDR3 sequences, 8% to 11% of them singletons. The input for sequencing was PBMCs, taken before TCRalphabeta/CD19-depleted stem cell transplant. Receptor source: a child aged 2 to 10 with inherited bone marrow failure, due to receive a stem cell transplant.

This clonotype was recorded many times. The chain has TRBV5-6 and TRBJ2-5; D remains ambiguous. Per germline, CDR1 SGHDT and CDR2 YYEEEE. Deletions cut 0 bases from V and 5 bases from J, with 11 bases between. The CDR3 spans 14 residues. This chain's CDR3 is CASSLAVGMETQYF. The CDR3 DNA reads TGTGCCAGCAGCTTGGCCGTCGGAATGGAGACCCAGTACTTC. Drawing the rest from reference TRBV5-6 and TRBJ2-5, the complete variable domain is DAGVTQSPTHLIKTRGQQVTLRCSPKSGHDTVSWYQQALGQGPQFIFQYYEEEERQRGNFPDRFSGHQFPNYSSELNVNALLLGDSALYLCASSLAVGMETQYFGPGTRLLVL.

This clonotype was recorded a few times. The CDR3 sequence is CASNRDNLSDGYTF. CDR3 nucleotides: TGTGCCAGCAACCGGGACAACCTGTCCGATGGCTACACCTTC. The chain uses TRBV2 and TRBJ1-2, with a weak D call TRBD1 (6 bases). Germline V lookup: CDR1 SNHLY, CDR2 FYNNEI. V was shortened by 7 bases and J by 6 bases, with 18 bases between the two germline ends. This CDR3 is 14 amino acids long.

This clonotype has a count of ten or more. The V and J genes are TRBV5-5 and TRBJ2-1, with 12 bases identical to TRBD2. Germline V lookup: CDR1 SGHKS, CDR2 YYEKEE (reference sequence). Trimming took 3 bases from V and 4 from J; bases not matched to a gene: 8. CDR3 length: 17 amino acids. Here the CDR3 DNA reads TGTGCCAGCAGCTCGACTAGCGGGAGACCCGATTACAATGAGCAGTTCTTC. Protein product: CASSSTSGRPDYNEQFF.

The chain is built from TRBV30 and TRBJ2-2; D perhaps matches TRBD2 (5 bases). Germline V gene sequence: CDR1 GTSNPN, CDR2 SVGIG (reference sequence). The CDR3 loop spans 13 amino acids. Deletions cut 0 bases from V and 6 bases from J, with 8 bases between. The CDR3 region is CAWSVKGAGELFF. The CDR3 coding sequence is TGTGCCTGGAGTGTAAAGGGAGCCGGGGAGCTGTTTTTT. The whole variable domain, filled in from reference TRBV30 and TRBJ2-2, reads SQTIHQWPATLVQPVGSPLSLECTVEGTSNPNLYWYRQAAGRGLQLLFYSVGIGQISSEVPQNLSASRPQDRQFILSSKKLLLSDSGFYLCAWSVKGAGELFFGEGSRLTVL.

This clonotype was recorded many times. The chain has TRBV6-2 or TRBV6-3 and TRBJ1-1, with 8 bases matching TRBD1. CDR3 size: 15 residues. Per the germline V gene, CDR1 is MNHEY and CDR2 is SVGEGT. After removal of 5 bases from V and 4 bases from J, the junction contained 9 bases not matched to a gene. The CDR3 DNA sequence: TGTGCCAGCAGTCATCGACAGGGGATAGTCACTGAAGCTTTCTTT. Protein: CASSHRQGIVTEAFF.

The chain joins TRBV20-1 to TRBJ2-1; TRBD2 aligns across 10 bases. Losses at the gene ends were 3 bases for V and 0 bases for J; bases not matched to a gene: 11. The CDR3 has 18 amino acids. The V gene's germline CDR1 is DFQATT and CDR2 SNEGSKA (reference sequence). CDR3 loop: CSASRWTSGASSYNEQFF. The CDR3, as DNA: TGCAGTGCTAGTCGGTGGACTAGCGGAGCCAGCTCCTACAATGAGCAGTTCTTC.

This clonotype showed up many times. The chain uses TRBV15 and TRBJ2-3; unclear D gene. Trimming took off 4 bases at V and 4 bases at J, with 21 bases between the two ends. In germline, CDR1 is LNHNV, CDR2 YYDKDF (reference sequence). CDR3 length equals 17 residues. The CDR3 region has the DNA TGTGCCACCAGCACCAGACCGGCTTCTCGTACGGCAGATACGCAGTATTTT. Translation: CATSTRPASRTADTQYF.

This clonotype has just a few counts. The chain recombines TRBV5-4 with TRBJ2-1; D not certain. CDR3 length: 14 amino acids. Germline CDR1 and CDR2: SGHNT and YYREEE (reference sequence). Trimming removed 0 bases from V and 7 bases from J, with 11 bases in between. The CDR3 region is CASSLGYGYNEQFF. In nucleotides, the CDR3 is TGTGCCAGCAGCTTGGGTTATGGCTATAATGAGCAGTTCTTC.

V gene TRBV7-2 combines with J gene TRBJ2-7; 8 nucleotides line up with TRBD1. CDR3 length: 14 amino acids. V gave up 5 bases and J gave up 4 bases; unmatched junction bases: 7. CDR1 and CDR2 (germline): SGHTA, FQGNSA. The CDR3 sequence is CASSIRDRRYEQYF. The DNA of the CDR3 is TGTGCCAGCAGCATCCGGGACAGGCGATACGAGCAGTACTTC.

The chain employs TRBV4-1 and TRBJ2-1; 11 nucleotides agree with TRBD2. Germline assignment: CDR1 MGHRA and CDR2 YSYEKL. Unmatched junction bases numbered 5, after V lost 3 bases and J lost 4 bases. The CDR3 spans 16 residues. CDR3 in DNA: TGCGCCAGCAGCCAGGGGACTAGCGGAAGGTACAATGAGCAGTTCTTC. Protein product: CASSQGTSGRYNEQFF.

The sample holds many counts of this clonotype. In DNA form, the CDR3 reads TGTGCCAGCAGCCAAGAGGGAGGGGCGAGGACTGAAGCTTTCTTT. Amino acid sequence: CASSQEGGARTEAFF. This chain uses TRBV4-2 with TRBJ1-1, with D perhaps TRBD1 (5 bases). The CDR3 totals 15 residues. Trimming took 0 bases from V and 5 from J, leaving 13 bases between them. Germline V gene data show CDR1 as LGHNA and CDR2 as YNFKEQ.

This clonotype was observed many times. One junction end does not reproduce the germline sequence, and a read error may be involved. The chain combines TRBV12-3 or TRBV12-4 with TRBJ2-7, with 9 bases that match TRBD2. This CDR3 is built from 12 residues. In nucleotides, the CDR3 is TGTGCCAGCAGTTTACCTGTTGGGCGGGAGGGATTC. It codes for CASSLPVGREGF.

In the case of this clonotype: A junction end diverges from the germline sequence, so it may reflect a read error. This chain links TRBV15 with TRBJ2-1; 7 nucleotides align to TRBD2. Germline CDR1 LNHNV, CDR2 YYDKDF (reference sequence). The CDR3 is 15 amino acids. The CDR3: CATGREPGLNNEQFF. CDR3 bases: TGTGCCACCGGCAGGGAACCGGGACTAAACAATGAGCAGTTCTTC.

This clonotype was observed at least ten times. This chain uses TRBV24-1 with TRBJ2-2, with 7 bases matching TRBD2. V trimming: 1 base; J trimming: 4 bases; junction bases outside the gene matches: 8. The CDR3 is made up of 17 amino acids. Per the germline V gene, CDR1 is KGHDR and CDR2 is SFDVKD. The CDR3: CATSDLQAGRFTGELFF. CDR3 sequence (DNA): TGTGCCACCAGTGATTTACAAGCGGGGCGTTTCACCGGGGAGCTGTTTTTT.

This chain links TRBV4-2 with TRBJ1-2; D ambiguous. Germline CDR1 and CDR2: LGHNA and YNFKEQ. The CDR3 is 12 amino acids. V was trimmed by 8 bases and J by 7 bases, leaving 14 bases between them. Here the CDR3 reads CASGPGPSGYTF. CDR3 in DNA: TGTGCCAGCGGCCCCGGGCCCTCTGGCTACACCTTC.